One and the same sample provided the 9 T cell receptor beta chains below, sequenced in a study of cytomegalovirus exposure and HLA in healthy donors. Repertoires were generated with immunoSEQ multiplex PCR, while TCRdb's copy carries only in-frame clones and drops some. Of around 58,000 clones listed, roughly 90% are singletons. Sequencing was performed on PBMCs. All receptors derive from a woman aged 18-35 years in good health and CMV-seronegative.

In this sample, this clone turned up a few times. The V call is TRBV11-2, the J call TRBJ1-6, with 7 bases aligning to TRBD1. CDR1 SGHAT and CDR2 FQNNGV come from the germline V gene. V shed 0 bases and J 11 bases; nucleotides not matched to a gene: 7. The CDR3 runs 15 residues. The CDR3 spells CASSLDLRQGAPLHF. For the CDR3, the DNA is TGTGCCAGCAGCTTAGATCTACGGCAGGGGGCACCCCTCCACTTT.

The chain carries TRBV15 and TRBJ1-4, with a tentative D call TRBD1 (5 bases). V lost 2 bases and J 0 bases, leaving 10 bases between the germline ends. Germline-derived CDR1 and CDR2 are LNHNV and YYDKDF (reference sequence). This CDR3 has 16 amino acids. CDR3 sequence (DNA): TGTGCCACCAGCAGACATCCACAGGCAACTAATGAAAAACTGTTTTTT. Translating gives CATSRHPQATNEKLFF. Combining the CDR3 with reference TRBV15 and TRBJ1-4 gives the whole variable domain DAMVIQNPRYQVTQFGKPVTLSCSQTLNHNVMYWYQQKSSQAPKLLFHYYDKDFNNEADTPDNFQSRRPNTSFCFLDIRSPGLGDTAMYLCATSRHPQATNEKLFFGSGTQLSVL.

The V gene is TRBV6-1, the J gene TRBJ1-2, with D possibly matching TRBD1 (5 bases). The length of the CDR3 is 13 residues. V gave up 3 bases and J gave up 8 bases, with 13 bases separating them. Per germline, CDR1 MNHNS and CDR2 SASEGT. This CDR3 reads CASSEGLSHGYTF. The CDR3 region has the DNA TGTGCCAGCAGTGAGGGGCTGAGCCACGGCTACACCTTC.

The V and J genes are TRBV4-1 and TRBJ2-2; TRBD1 agrees at 9 bases. V was pared by 4 bases and J by 7 bases, with 10 bases of the junction left unmatched. CDR3 size: 16 residues. CDR1 is MGHRA, CDR2 YSYEKL, per germline. CDR3 protein: CASSRITGGAGGELFF. CDR3 nucleotides: TGCGCCAGCAGCCGAATTACAGGGGGCGCGGGCGGGGAGCTGTTTTTT.

V is TRBV30 and J is TRBJ1-5; 10 nucleotides match TRBD1. The CDR3 totals 13 residues. V shed 4 bases and J 7 bases; nucleotides not matched to a gene: 4. Germline CDR1 GTSNPN, CDR2 SVGIG (reference sequence). The CDR3 DNA follows: TGTGCCTGGACTAAGACAGGGGGCCAGCCCCAGCATTTT. Its protein product is CAWTKTGGQPQHF.

CDR3 DNA sequence: TGTGCCAGCAGTGCGGGAGGGGGGTACACCGGGGAGCTGTTTTTT. Its protein product is CASSAGGGYTGELFF. The V call is TRBV6-5, the J call TRBJ2-2, with 9 positions matching TRBD2. Losses at the gene ends were 5 bases for V and 3 bases for J; bases not matched to a gene: 4. Germline V lookup: CDR1 MNHEY, CDR2 SVGAGI. The CDR3 contains 15 residues.

This chain uses TRBV5-6 with TRBJ2-7; 14 nucleotides line up with TRBD2. This CDR3 has 18 residues. V dropped 4 bases and J dropped 6; count of bases not matched to a gene: 15. Germline-derived CDR1 and CDR2 are SGHDT and YYEEEE. The CDR3 nucleotides read TGTGCCAGCAGCCCCGTGACTAGCGGGGGGGCCTTCGTTGGCGAGCAGTACTTC. Protein product: CASSPVTSGGAFVGEQYF.

V is TRBV28 and J is TRBJ2-1; TRBD1 matches at 7 bases. Germline CDR1 reads MDHEN; CDR2 reads SYDVKM. The ends lost 7 bases at V and 4 bases at J; junction bases unmatched: 7. The CDR3 is 14 residues long. CDR3 in amino acids: CASKNDRAYNEQFF. CDR3 coding DNA: TGTGCCAGCAAAAACGACAGGGCTTACAATGAGCAGTTCTTC. The full variable domain, its missing parts supplied by reference TRBV28 and TRBJ2-1, is DVKVTQSSRYLVKRTGEKVFLECVQDMDHENMFWYRQDPGLGLRLIYFSYDVKMKEKGDIPEGYSVSREKKERFSLILESASTNQTSMYLCASKNDRAYNEQFFGPGTRLTVL.

This chain joins TRBV5-1 and TRBJ2-3; 9 positions agree with TRBD2. This CDR3 comprises 16 residues. V shed 2 bases, J shed 2 bases, and the junction held 6 bases outside the gene matches. Germline assignment: CDR1 SGHRS and CDR2 YFSETQ. CDR3 in amino acids: CASSLSGLANTDTQYF. The DNA of the CDR3 is TGCGCCAGCAGCTTATCAGGACTAGCGAACACAGATACGCAGTATTTT.